The 16 T cell receptor beta chains below all came from one sample that was sequenced in a study of kidney transplant recipient with SARS-CoV-2 infection. TCRdb recomputed calls from the reads with MiXCR, one row per CDR3 protein. The table includes 200,000 to 250,000 distinct CDR3 sequences, 25% to 35% detected once. Sequences were derived from a blood sample, sampled at baseline and on day 111 from a kidney transplant recipient. The receptors here all came from a male patient in his thirties who had COVID-19 and was a kidney transplant recipient. A subset of T cells may come from the graft donor.

Concerning this clonotype itself: A read error is possible here, since a much larger clone lies one base away. The chain joins TRBV10-3 to TRBJ1-1; D is unclear. The CDR3 spans 12 residues. Looked up from germline, CDR1 is ENHRY and CDR2 is SYGVKD. DNA for the CDR3: TGTACCACCCCGAGGATGAACACTGAAGCTTTCTTT. Protein sequence: CTTPRMNTEAFF.

This clonotype was seen a few times. The chain is built from TRBV2 and TRBJ2-4; no firm D call. This CDR3 comprises 14 residues. Germline assignment: CDR1 SNHLY and CDR2 FYNNEI. V lost 6 bases and J 7 bases, leaving 16 bases between the germline ends. This CDR3 is CASSAPGQLNIQYF. Here the CDR3 DNA reads TGTGCCAGCAGCGCTCCGGGTCAGCTGAACATTCAGTACTTC.

The sample holds many counts of this clonotype. This chain uses TRBV5-5 with TRBJ2-7; 13 nucleotides line up with TRBD2. The CDR3 loop spans 17 amino acids. V trimming: 4 bases; J trimming: 5 bases; junction bases outside the gene matches: 12. Looked up from germline, CDR1 is SGHKS and CDR2 is YYEKEE (reference sequence). This CDR3 is CASSIQGLAGPVDEQYF. The CDR3 DNA reads as TGTGCCAGCAGCATCCAGGGACTAGCGGGACCGGTTGACGAGCAGTACTTC.

This clonotype was seen many times. V usage is TRBV9 and J usage is TRBJ1-1, with D maybe TRBD1 (6 bases). Germline lookup yields CDR1 SGDLS and CDR2 YYNGEE. Trimming removed 2 bases from V and 1 base from J, with 12 bases in between. The CDR3 consists of 15 residues. This CDR3 reads CASSVLGQPNTEAFF. For the CDR3, the DNA is TGTGCCAGCAGCGTTTTGGGACAACCGAACACTGAAGCTTTCTTT. Filled out from reference TRBV9 and TRBJ1-1, the complete variable domain reads DSGVTQTPKHLITATGQRVTLRCSPRSGDLSVYWYQQSLDQGLQFLIQYYNGEERAKGNILERFSAQQFPDLHSELNLSSLELGDSALYFCASSVLGQPNTEAFFGQGTRLTVV.

This clonotype appeared many times. The chain joins TRBV6-4 to TRBJ1-2, with D uncertain. Germline CDR1 and CDR2: MRHNA and SNTAGT. V gave up 5 bases and J gave up 4 bases, with 23 bases separating them. This CDR3 contains 17 residues. The CDR3 coding sequence is TGTGCCAGCAGTCCAATGAGCTCACACGGAAAGACCTATGGCTACACCTTC. Encoded protein: CASSPMSSHGKTYGYTF.

In its sample, this clonotype was seen many times. This sequence joins TRBV3-1 and TRBJ2-2; possible D gene TRBD2, 5 bases. CDR1 is LGHDT and CDR2 is YNNKEL in the germline V gene (reference sequence). With 1 base removed from V and 5 bases from J, the gap between germline ends came to 8 bases. The CDR3 runs 14 residues. The CDR3 DNA follows: TGTGCCAGCAGCCAAGGTCGGGGAACCGGGGAGCTGTTTTTT. As protein: CASSQGRGTGELFF. The complete variable domain, with remaining parts taken from reference TRBV3-1 and TRBJ2-2, reads DTAVSQTPKYLVTQMGNDKSIKCEQNLGHDTMYWYKQDSKKFLKIMFSYNNKELIINETVPNRFSPKSPDKAHLNLHINSLELGDSAVYFCASSQGRGTGELFFGEGSRLTVL.

There are many counts of this clonotype. The chain carries TRBV5-5 and TRBJ1-2; the D is unclear. CDR1 and CDR2 (germline): SGHKS, YYEKEE (reference sequence). Deletions cut 7 bases from V and 4 bases from J, with 23 bases between. The CDR3 contains 16 residues. Here the CDR3 DNA reads TGTGCCAGCTCCGTCGCTGTCTCGCGAAAGACCTATGGCTACACCTTC. It is translated as CASSVAVSRKTYGYTF.

With respect to this clonotype: A read error may be the cause here, since a much bigger clone is one base away. The V call is TRBV7-9, the J call TRBJ2-1; the D gene is possibly TRBD2 (6 bases). The germline V gene has CDR1 SEHNR and CDR2 FQNEAQ (reference sequence). CDR3 length: 15 residues. V shed 4 bases and J shed 6 bases, with 16 bases lying between them. As DNA, the CDR3 is TGTGCCAGCAGCTCCCTCACGGGAGCTAGCAATGAGCAGTTCTTC. Protein sequence: CASSSLTGASNEQFF.

A note on this clonotype: At one of its ends the junction is not consistent with the germline gene, which may arise from a read error. The chain combines TRBV2 with TRBJ2-2; 8 positions match TRBD1. CDR3 length: 16 amino acids. Per germline, CDR1 SNHLY and CDR2 FYNNEI. The CDR3 here is CASSEGQVANTGELFF. The CDR3, as DNA: TGTGCCAGCAGCGAGGGACAGGTAGCAAACACCGGAGAGCTGTTTTTT.

This clonotype has at least ten counts. The genes are TRBV20-1 and TRBJ1-1; TRBD1 agrees at 7 bases. Looked up from germline, CDR1 is DFQATT and CDR2 is SNEGSKA (reference sequence). V gave up 4 bases and J gave up 5 bases; unmatched junction bases: 10. The CDR3 runs 14 residues. The CDR3 region is CSAIGQEVLTEAFF. The CDR3 DNA reads TGCAGTGCTATCGGACAGGAAGTTCTGACTGAAGCTTTCTTT.

In its sample, this clonotype was seen many times. The chain uses TRBV5-6 and TRBJ1-1; 8 bases fit TRBD1. This CDR3 is 16 amino acids long. Per the germline V gene, CDR1 is SGHDT and CDR2 is YYEEEE. The ends lost 4 bases at V and 1 base at J; junction bases unmatched: 9. The CDR3 nucleotides read TGTGCCAGCAGCCCAATGACAGGGGTCCCGAACACTGAAGCTTTCTTT. Residues: CASSPMTGVPNTEAFF.

This clonotype was detected ten times or more. This chain links TRBV4-1 with TRBJ1-2; tentatively, D is TRBD1 (6 bases). V gave up 5 bases and J gave up 4 bases, with 14 bases separating them. This CDR3 contains 14 residues. Germline V lookup: CDR1 MGHRA, CDR2 YSYEKL. The CDR3, as DNA: TGCGCCAGCAGCGACCGGACAGAACGCTATGGCTACACCTTC. Translation gives CASSDRTERYGYTF.

As regards this clonotype: Given a much more abundant clone one base away, this may be a read error. No conserved phenylalanine or tryptophan is present at the end of the CDR3, so a read error is the likely explanation. This chain links TRBV6-6 with TRBJ1-2; no clear D gene. The CDR3 loop spans 17 amino acids. The germline V gene has CDR1 MNHNY and CDR2 SVGAGI (reference sequence). V was pared by 2 bases and J by 4 bases, with 20 bases between. The CDR3 DNA is TGTGCCAGCAGTTACGGAGTAGGTGGGAGAAAGACCTATGGCTACACCCTC. Protein: CASSYGVGGRKTYGYTL.

This clonotype was recorded at least ten times. The chain carries TRBV15 and TRBJ1-2; D unclear. V lost 4 bases, J lost 4 bases, and 22 bases lay in between. This CDR3 has 17 amino acids. CDR1 is LNHNV, CDR2 YYDKDF, per germline (reference sequence). The CDR3 bases are TGTGCCACCAGCACTATCACAAGGTGTGGAAAGACCTATGGCTACACCTTC. This sequence encodes CATSTITRCGKTYGYTF.

This clonotype was seen more than once but under ten times. This could be a read error, since a much larger clone is one nucleotide away. This rearrangement joins TRBV18 to TRBJ2-7; 13 bases map to TRBD2. The length of the CDR3 is 17 residues. The germline CDR1 and CDR2 sequences are KGHSH and LQKENI. With 10 bases clipped from V and 6 bases from J, the junction kept 18 bases outside the gene matches. CDR3 sequence: CANSPQPGLAGESEQYF. DNA for the CDR3: TGTGCCAACTCGCCTCAACCCGGACTAGCGGGGGAGTCCGAGCAGTACTTC.

This clonotype was picked up many times. This sequence joins TRBV7-9 and TRBJ1-3; no reliable D call. Trimming shortened V by 1 base and J by 2 bases, and 6 bases separated the two germline ends. CDR1 is SEHNR and CDR2 is FQNEAQ in the germline V gene (reference sequence). CDR3 length: 14 residues. The CDR3 DNA follows: TGTGCCAGCAGCTTAGGCTCTGCTGGAAACACCATATATTTT. Protein: CASSLGSAGNTIYF.